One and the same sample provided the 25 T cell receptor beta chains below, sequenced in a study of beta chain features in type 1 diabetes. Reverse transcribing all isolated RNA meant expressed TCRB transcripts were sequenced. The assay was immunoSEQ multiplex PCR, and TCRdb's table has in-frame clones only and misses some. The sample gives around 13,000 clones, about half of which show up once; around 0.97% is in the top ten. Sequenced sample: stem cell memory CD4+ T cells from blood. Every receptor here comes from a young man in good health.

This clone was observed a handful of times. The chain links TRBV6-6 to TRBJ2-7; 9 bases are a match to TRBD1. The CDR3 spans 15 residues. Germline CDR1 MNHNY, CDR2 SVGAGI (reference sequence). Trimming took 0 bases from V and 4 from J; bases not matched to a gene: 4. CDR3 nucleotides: TGTGCCAGCAGTTACTCGATAGGACAGGGGTACGAGCAGTACTTC. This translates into CASSYSIGQGYEQYF.

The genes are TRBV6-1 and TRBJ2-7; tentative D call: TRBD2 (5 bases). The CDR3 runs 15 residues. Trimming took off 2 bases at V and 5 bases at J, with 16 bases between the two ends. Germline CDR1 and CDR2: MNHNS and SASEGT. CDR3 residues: CASSERPGYDDEQYF. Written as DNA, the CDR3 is TGTGCCAGCAGTGAAAGGCCGGGGTATGACGACGAGCAGTACTTC.

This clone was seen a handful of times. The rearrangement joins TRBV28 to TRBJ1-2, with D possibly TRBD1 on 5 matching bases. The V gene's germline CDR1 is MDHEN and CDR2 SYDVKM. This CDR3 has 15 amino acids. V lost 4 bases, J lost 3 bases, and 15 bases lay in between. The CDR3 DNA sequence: TGTGCCAGCAGTTCATCGTCCGGACAAGACTATGGCTACACCTTC. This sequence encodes CASSSSSGQDYGYTF.

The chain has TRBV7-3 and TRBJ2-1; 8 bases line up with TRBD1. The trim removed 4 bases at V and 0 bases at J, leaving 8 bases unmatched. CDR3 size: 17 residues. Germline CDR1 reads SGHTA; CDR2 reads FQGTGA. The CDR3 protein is CASSSYATGASYNEQFF. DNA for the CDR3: TGTGCCAGCAGCTCGTACGCGACAGGGGCCTCCTACAATGAGCAGTTCTTC.

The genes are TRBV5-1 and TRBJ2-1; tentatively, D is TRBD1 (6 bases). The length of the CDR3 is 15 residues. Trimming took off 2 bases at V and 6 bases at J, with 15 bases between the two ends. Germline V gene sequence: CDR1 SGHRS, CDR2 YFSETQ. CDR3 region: CASSFAGLGGNEQFF. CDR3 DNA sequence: TGCGCCAGCAGCTTCGCGGGTCTAGGGGGCAATGAGCAGTTCTTC.

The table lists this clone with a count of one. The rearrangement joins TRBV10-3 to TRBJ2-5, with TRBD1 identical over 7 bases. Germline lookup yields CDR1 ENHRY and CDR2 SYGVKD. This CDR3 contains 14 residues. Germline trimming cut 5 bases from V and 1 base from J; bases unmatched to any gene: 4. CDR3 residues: CAISTGTVQETQYF. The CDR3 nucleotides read TGTGCCATCAGTACCGGGACAGTCCAAGAGACCCAGTACTTC.

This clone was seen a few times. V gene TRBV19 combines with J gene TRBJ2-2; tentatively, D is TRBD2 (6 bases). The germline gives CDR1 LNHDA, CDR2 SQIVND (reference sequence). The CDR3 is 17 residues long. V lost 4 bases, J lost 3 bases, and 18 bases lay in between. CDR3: CASSTEVGRGDTGELFF. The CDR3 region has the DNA TGTGCCAGTAGTACCGAGGTCGGTCGCGGGGACACCGGGGAGCTGTTTTTT.

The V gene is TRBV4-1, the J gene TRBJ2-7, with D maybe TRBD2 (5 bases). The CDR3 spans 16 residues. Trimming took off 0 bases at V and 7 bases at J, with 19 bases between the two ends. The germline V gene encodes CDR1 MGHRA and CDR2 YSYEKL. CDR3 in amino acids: CASSQDDRGGRVEQYF. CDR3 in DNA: TGCGCCAGCAGCCAAGATGACCGTGGAGGACGAGTGGAGCAGTACTTC.

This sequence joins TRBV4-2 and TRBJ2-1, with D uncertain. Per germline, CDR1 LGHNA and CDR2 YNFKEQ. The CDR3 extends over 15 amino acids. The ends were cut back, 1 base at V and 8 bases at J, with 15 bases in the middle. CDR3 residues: CASSQAQSEQYEQFF. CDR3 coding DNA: TGTGCCAGCAGCCAAGCACAGTCAGAGCAATATGAGCAGTTCTTC.

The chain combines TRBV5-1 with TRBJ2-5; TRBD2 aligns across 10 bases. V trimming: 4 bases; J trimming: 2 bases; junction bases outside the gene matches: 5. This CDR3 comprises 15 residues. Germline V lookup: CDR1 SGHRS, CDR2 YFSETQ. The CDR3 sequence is CASSDPSGSQETQYF. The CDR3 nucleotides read TGCGCCAGCAGCGACCCTAGCGGGAGTCAAGAGACCCAGTACTTC. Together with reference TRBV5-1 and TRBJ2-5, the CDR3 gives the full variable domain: KAGVTQTPRYLIKTRGQQVTLSCSPISGHRSVSWYQQTPGQGLQFLFEYFSETQRNKGNFPGRFSGRQFSNSRSEMNVSTLELGDSALYLCASSDPSGSQETQYFGPGTRLLVL.

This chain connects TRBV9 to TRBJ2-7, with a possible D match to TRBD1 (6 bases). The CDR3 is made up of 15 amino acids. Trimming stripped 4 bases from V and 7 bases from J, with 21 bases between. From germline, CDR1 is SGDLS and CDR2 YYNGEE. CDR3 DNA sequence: TGTGCCAGCAGCCCTGAGGACAGACCTCCGAGGGAGCAGTACTTC. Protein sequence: CASSPEDRPPREQYF. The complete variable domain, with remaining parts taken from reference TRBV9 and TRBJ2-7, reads DSGVTQTPKHLITATGQRVTLRCSPRSGDLSVYWYQQSLDQGLQFLIQYYNGEERAKGNILERFSAQQFPDLHSELNLSSLELGDSALYFCASSPEDRPPREQYFGPGTRLTVT.

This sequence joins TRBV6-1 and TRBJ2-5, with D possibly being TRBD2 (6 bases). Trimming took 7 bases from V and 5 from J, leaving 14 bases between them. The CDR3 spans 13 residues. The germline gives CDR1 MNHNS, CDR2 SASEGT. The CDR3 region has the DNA TGTGCCAGCAAAGGCGGGGCGCGGGAGACCCAGTACTTC. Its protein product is CASKGGARETQYF.

The CDR3 protein is CASSLTVANTGELFF. CDR3 DNA sequence: TGTGCCAGCAGCCTGACAGTCGCGAACACCGGGGAGCTGTTTTTT. V gene TRBV7-9 combines with J gene TRBJ2-2, with D maybe TRBD1 (5 bases). Germline CDR1 and CDR2: SEHNR and FQNEAQ (reference sequence). This CDR3 contains 15 residues. V lost 5 bases and J lost 0, with 10 bases in between.

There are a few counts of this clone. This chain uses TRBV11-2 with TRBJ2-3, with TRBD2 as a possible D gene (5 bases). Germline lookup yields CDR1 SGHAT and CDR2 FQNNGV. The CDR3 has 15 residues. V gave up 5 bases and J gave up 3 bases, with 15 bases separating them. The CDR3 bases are TGTGCCAGCAGCGCCTCCGGAGGAGTAACAGATACGCAGTATTTT. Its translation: CASSASGGVTDTQYF.

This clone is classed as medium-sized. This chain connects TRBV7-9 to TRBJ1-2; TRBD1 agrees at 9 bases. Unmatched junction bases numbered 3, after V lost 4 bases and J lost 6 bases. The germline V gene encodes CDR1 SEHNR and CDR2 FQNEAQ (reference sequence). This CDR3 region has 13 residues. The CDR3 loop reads CASSSWTGDGYTF. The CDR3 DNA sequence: TGTGCCAGCAGCTCCTGGACAGGGGATGGCTACACCTTC.

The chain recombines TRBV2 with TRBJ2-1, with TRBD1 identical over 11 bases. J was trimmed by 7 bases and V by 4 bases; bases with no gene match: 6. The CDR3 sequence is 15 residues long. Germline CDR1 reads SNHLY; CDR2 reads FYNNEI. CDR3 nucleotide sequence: TGTGCCAGCAGTGTTGAAGGACAGGGGGCAAATGAGCAGTTCTTC. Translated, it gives CASSVEGQGANEQFF.

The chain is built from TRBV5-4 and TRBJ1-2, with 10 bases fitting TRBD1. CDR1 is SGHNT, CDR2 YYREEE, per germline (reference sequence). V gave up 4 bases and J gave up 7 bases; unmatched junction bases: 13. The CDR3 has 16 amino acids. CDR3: CASSLQGTGDGRGYTF. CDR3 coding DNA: TGTGCCAGCAGCCTACAAGGGACAGGGGACGGGCGTGGCTACACCTTC.

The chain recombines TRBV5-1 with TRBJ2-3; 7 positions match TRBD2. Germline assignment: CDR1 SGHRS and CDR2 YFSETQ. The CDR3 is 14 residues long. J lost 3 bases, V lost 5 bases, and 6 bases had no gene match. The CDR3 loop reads CASRRSGVTDTQYF. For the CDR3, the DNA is TGCGCCAGCAGGCGGAGCGGGGTGACAGATACGCAGTATTTT.

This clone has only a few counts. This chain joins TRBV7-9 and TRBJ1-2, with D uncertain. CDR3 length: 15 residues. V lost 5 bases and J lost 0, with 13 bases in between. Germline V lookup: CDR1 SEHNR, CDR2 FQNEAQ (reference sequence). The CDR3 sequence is CASSPFSGSNYGYTF. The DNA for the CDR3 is TGTGCCAGCAGCCCGTTTTCAGGATCTAACTATGGCTACACCTTC.

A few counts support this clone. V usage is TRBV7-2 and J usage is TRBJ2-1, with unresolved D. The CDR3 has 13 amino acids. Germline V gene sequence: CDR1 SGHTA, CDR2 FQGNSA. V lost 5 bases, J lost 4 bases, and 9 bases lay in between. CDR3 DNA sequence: TGTGCCAGCAGCCTTACAGAGTACAATGAGCAGTTCTTC. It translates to CASSLTEYNEQFF.

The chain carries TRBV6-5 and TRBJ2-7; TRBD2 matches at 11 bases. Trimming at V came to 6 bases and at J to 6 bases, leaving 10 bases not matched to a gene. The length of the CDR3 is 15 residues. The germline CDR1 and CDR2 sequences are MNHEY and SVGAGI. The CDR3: CASRHTSGGPLEQYF. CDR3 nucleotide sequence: TGTGCCAGCAGACACACTAGCGGGGGCCCCCTCGAGCAGTACTTC.

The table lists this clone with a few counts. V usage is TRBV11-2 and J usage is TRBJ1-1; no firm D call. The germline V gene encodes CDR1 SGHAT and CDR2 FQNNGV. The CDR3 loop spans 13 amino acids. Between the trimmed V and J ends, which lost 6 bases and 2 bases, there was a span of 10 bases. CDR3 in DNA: TGTGCCAGCAGTCGAAACTTAAACACTGAAGCTTTCTTT. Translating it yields CASSRNLNTEAFF. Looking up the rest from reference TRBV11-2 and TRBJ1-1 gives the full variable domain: EAGVAQSPRYKIIEKRQSVAFWCNPISGHATLYWYQQILGQGPKLLIQFQNNGVVDDSQLPKDRFSAERLKGVDSTLKIQPAKLEDSAVYLCASSRNLNTEAFFGQGTRLTVV.

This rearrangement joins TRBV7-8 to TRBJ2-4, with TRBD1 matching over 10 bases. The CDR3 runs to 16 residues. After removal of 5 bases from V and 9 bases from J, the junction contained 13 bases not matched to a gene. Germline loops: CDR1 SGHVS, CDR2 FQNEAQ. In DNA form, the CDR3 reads TGTGCCAGCAGCCCCAACCGGGACAGGGGAGGAGGCATTCAGTACTTC. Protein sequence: CASSPNRDRGGGIQYF. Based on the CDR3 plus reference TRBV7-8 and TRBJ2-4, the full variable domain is GAGVSQSPRYKVAKRGQDVALRCDPISGHVSLFWYQQALGQGPEFLTYFQNEAQLDKSGLPSDRFFAERPEGSVSTLKIQRTQQEDSAVYLCASSPNRDRGGGIQYFGAGTRLSVL.

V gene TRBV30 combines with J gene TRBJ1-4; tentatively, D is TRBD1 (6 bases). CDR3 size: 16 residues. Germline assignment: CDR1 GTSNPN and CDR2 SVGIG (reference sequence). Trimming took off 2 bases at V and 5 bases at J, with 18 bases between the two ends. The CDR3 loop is CAWSPPLTGRNEKLFF. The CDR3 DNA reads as TGTGCCTGGAGTCCCCCCTTGACAGGACGAAATGAAAAACTGTTTTTT.

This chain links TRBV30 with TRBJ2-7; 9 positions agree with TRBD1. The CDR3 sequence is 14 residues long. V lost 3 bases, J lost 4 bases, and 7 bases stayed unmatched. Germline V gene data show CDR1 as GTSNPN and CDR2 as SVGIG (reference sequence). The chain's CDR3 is CAWSAGTGIYEQYF. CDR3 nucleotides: TGTGCCTGGAGCGCGGGGACAGGGATTTACGAGCAGTACTTC.